The rows below give T cell receptor beta chains drawn from one sample of a study of blood T cell repertoires in COVID-19. This table comes from immunoSEQ multiplex PCR, and its TCRdb copy is limited to in-frame clones, with some not included. The repertoire holds some 160,000 clones, with 84% as singletons. The sequencing sample was made of peripheral blood. These receptors were taken from a woman older than 75 with COVID-19, enrolled during active disease. CDR3s leave out the opening cysteine and the closing phenylalanine or tryptophan.

V	J	CDR3
TRBV18	TRBJ1-4	ASSPRSGTNEKLF
TRBV7-2	TRBJ1-5	ASSLSAGIGQPQH
TRBV6-5	TRBJ1-1	ASRTQGALITEAF
TRBV7-2	TRBJ2-1	ASSPGVLQLRNEQF
TRBV5-5	TRBJ1-3	ASSFIAGSGNTIY
TRBV29-1	TRBJ1-2	SVDLGLGYGYT
TRBV19	TRBJ2-2	ASSPGLASGELF
TRBV9	TRBJ1-1	ASSVVQGMNTEAF
TRBV9	TRBJ1-2	ASSSDRGLKGYT
TRBV18	TRBJ2-5	ASSPPNRVAETQY
TRBV7-8	TRBJ1-1	ASSLMSGNTEAF
TRBV3-1/TRBV3-2	TRBJ2-3	ASSQGGADTQY
TRBV5-5	TRBJ1-4	ASSLQWANEKLF
TRBV7-8	TRBJ2-7	ASSLGYGQGGFYEQY
TRBV6-2/TRBV6-3	TRBJ2-7	ASSPQVGERFYEQY
TRBV7-8	TRBJ1-2	ASSLVDRNYGYT
TRBV2	TRBJ2-3	ASSEGGRGGDTQY
TRBV6-4	TRBJ2-3	ASSDSRGSSTDTQY
TRBV5-6	TRBJ2-3	ASRWGVADTQY
TRBV11-2	TRBJ1-6	ASSLVAGWNSPLH
TRBV6-1	TRBJ2-1	ASSALRQGSSYNEQF
TRBV19	TRBJ2-1	ASTGRGEQF
TRBV7-2	TRBJ2-7	ASSLSGQESYEQY
TRBV18	TRBJ2-7	ASSPGTGAVEQY
TRBV27	TRBJ2-7	ASRRTGGTYEQY
TRBV28	TRBJ2-1	ASRLGTALYEQF
TRBV10-3	TRBJ2-7	AISPLGGNEQY
TRBV27	TRBJ1-1	ASKTIRGPSRSEAF
TRBV23-1	TRBJ2-5	ASTTKSNRGPEETQY
TRBV30	TRBJ2-3	AWRAGQGARDTQY
TRBV5-8	TRBJ1-2	ASSLDGSGYYGYT
TRBV19	TRBJ2-4	ASSLPPPENIQY
TRBV18	TRBJ1-6	ASSPSRGTWDSPLH
TRBV18	TRBJ1-4	ASSPLPRTGLGEKLF
TRBV3-1/TRBV3-2	TRBJ2-7	ASSQEWGPYEQY
TRBV15	TRBJ2-7	ATSRDPLVDYEQY
TRBV9	TRBJ2-2	ASGPGNTGELF
TRBV7-2	TRBJ2-7	ASSKDSGGAKFEQY